This TCR beta chain was recovered during a study of patients and donors after allogeneic stem cell transplantation. V was clipped by 7 bases and J by 0 bases, with 10 bases between them. This CDR3 region has 14 residues. CDR1 and CDR2 (germline): SGHRS, YFSETQ. TCRdb reprocessed the RT-PCR reads with MiXCR, giving one entry per CDR3 protein. The sample shows under 200,000 distinct CDR3 sequences, nearly 25% of them seen only once. The sequence was obtained from a human donor who was either an allogeneic HSCT recipient or a stem cell or donor lymphocyte infusion donor (not recorded which). It is not recorded whose cells these are; they may come from a transplant donor. This chain joins TRBV5-1 and TRBJ1-4; possibly TRBD1 for D (5 bases). Input material: blood, either unsorted or a sorted T cell fraction (not recorded which). The CDR3 DNA follows: TGCGCCAGCGGGGCGGGTTCAACTAATGAAAAACTGTTTTTT. Protein product: CASGAGSTNEKLFF. The whole variable domain, remainder taken from reference TRBV5-1 and TRBJ1-4, is KAGVTQTPRYLIKTRGQQVTLSCSPISGHRSVSWYQQTPGQGLQFLFEYFSETQRNKGNFPGRFSGRQFSNSRSEMNVSTLELGDSALYLCASGAGSTNEKLFFGSGTQLSVL.